These 30 T cell receptor beta chains originate from one sample sequenced in a study of early T cells in non-severe SARS-CoV-2 infection. TCRdb re-analysed the 5' RACE reads in MiXCR, keeping a single row per CDR3 protein. The sample shows some 23,000 distinct CDR3 sequences, roughly 4.8% of them seen only once. The sample comprised whole blood. These receptors all stem from an adult who was a healthcare worker with PCR-confirmed SARS-CoV-2 infection or an uninfected control (not recorded which).

The chain recombines TRBV5-1 with TRBJ2-6; D is uncertain. This CDR3 region has 14 residues. Germline CDR1 SGHRS, CDR2 YFSETQ. V was pared by 2 bases and J by 4 bases, with 7 bases between. The CDR3 coding sequence is TGCGCCAGCAGCTTTATAGCCGGGGCCAACGTCCTGACTTTC. It specifies CASSFIAGANVLTF.

The table lists this clonotype with many counts. The chain has TRBV5-1 and TRBJ1-4; 8 nucleotides agree with TRBD1. The CDR3 consists of 17 residues. Germline values: CDR1 SGHRS, CDR2 YFSETQ. V shed 3 bases and J 8 bases; nucleotides not matched to a gene: 15. CDR3 DNA: TGCGCCAGCAGCTCCGGGACAGGATACATCGCAAGGGAAAAACTGTTTTTT. This gives the protein CASSSGTGYIAREKLFF.

In its sample, this clonotype was seen many times. V usage is TRBV7-9 and J usage is TRBJ1-4; 10 bases map to TRBD1. J lost 6 bases, V lost 3 bases, and 4 bases had no gene match. The CDR3 loop spans 15 amino acids. The germline V gene encodes CDR1 SEHNR and CDR2 FQNEAQ (reference sequence). The CDR3 region has the DNA TGTGCCAGCAGCTTCGACGGGACAGGGGATGAAAAACTGTTTTTT. It yields the protein CASSFDGTGDEKLFF.

V and J are TRBV6-1 and TRBJ2-2; TRBD2 might be the D (6 bases). Germline lookup yields CDR1 MNHNS and CDR2 SASEGT. V lost 3 bases, J lost 3 bases, and 14 bases lay in between. The CDR3 has 16 residues. In DNA, the CDR3 is TGTGCCAGCAGTGACGTCGGAGGGGACGACACCGGGGAGCTGTTTTTT. Its protein product is CASSDVGGDDTGELFF.

This clonotype was observed at least ten times. This chain uses TRBV19 with TRBJ1-2, with D possibly being TRBD1 (6 bases). V lost 4 bases to trimming and J lost 0 bases, with 12 bases between them. The CDR3 covers 15 residues. Germline V gene lookup returns CDR1 LNHDA and CDR2 SQIVND (reference sequence). The CDR3 loop reads CASSKDRTANYGYTF. In DNA form, the CDR3 reads TGTGCCAGTAGTAAGGACAGAACAGCTAACTATGGCTACACCTTC.

Points on this clonotype: Given a much more abundant clone one base away, this may be a read error. This rearrangement joins TRBV20-1 to TRBJ2-1; 8 bases align to TRBD2. After removal of 5 bases from V and 4 bases from J, the junction contained 10 bases not matched to a gene. The CDR3 runs 15 residues. Germline V CDR1 and CDR2: DFQATT, SNEGSKA (reference sequence). In DNA, the CDR3 is TGCAGTGCTCACACCCGGGAGCGGGGGTACAATGAGCAGTTCTTC. Its translation: CSAHTRERGYNEQFF.

The sample holds many counts of this clonotype. The genes are TRBV9 and TRBJ2-5; 8 positions agree with TRBD1. Germline CDR1 is SGDLS and CDR2 is YYNGEE. This CDR3 spans 16 amino acids. V lost 3 bases, J lost 4 bases, and 11 bases stayed unmatched. CDR3 region: CASSAAGGAGGETQYF. DNA for the CDR3: TGTGCCAGCAGCGCGGCAGGGGGCGCCGGGGGAGAGACCCAGTACTTC.

This clonotype was seen many times. V and J are TRBV4-1 and TRBJ1-1; the D gene is possibly TRBD1 (5 bases). Trimming stripped 4 bases from V and 0 bases from J, with 12 bases between. The V gene's germline CDR1 is MGHRA and CDR2 YSYEKL. The CDR3 contains 15 residues. The chain's CDR3 is CASSRRQNMNTEAFF. The CDR3 DNA is TGCGCCAGCAGCCGAAGACAGAATATGAACACTGAAGCTTTCTTT.

This rearrangement joins TRBV20-1 to TRBJ2-7; the D gene is possibly TRBD2 (7 bases). CDR1 is DFQATT, CDR2 SNEGSKA, per germline (reference sequence). The V end lost 6 bases, the J end lost 4 bases, and 22 bases lay between the germline ends. The CDR3 sequence is 15 residues long. The CDR3 is CSAMRFGGGPYEQYF. CDR3 sequence (DNA): TGCAGTGCAATGAGGTTTGGGGGGGGCCCATACGAGCAGTACTTC.

This clonotype was observed at least ten times. The V gene is TRBV29-1, the J gene TRBJ2-7; 7 bases line up with TRBD1. Germline CDR1 reads SQVTM; CDR2 reads ANQGSEA. CDR3 length: 12 amino acids. The V segment lost 5 bases and the J segment 4 bases; nucleotides outside the gene matches: 5. The DNA for the CDR3 is TGCAGCGTTACGGGACAGCTATACGAGCAGTACTTC. It encodes CSVTGQLYEQYF.

This clonotype was recorded at least ten times. The rearrangement links TRBV11-3 to TRBJ2-3, with 8 nucleotides matching TRBD2. The CDR3 extends over 15 amino acids. Trimming at V came to 1 base and at J to 4 bases, leaving 4 bases not matched to a gene. Germline V CDR1 and CDR2: SGHNT, YENEEA. This CDR3 is CASSLVVSGADTQYF. CDR3 nucleotide sequence: TGTGCCAGCAGCTTAGTGGTTAGCGGGGCAGATACGCAGTATTTT.

This clonotype was seen many times. The J gene is TRBJ1-2, the V gene TRBV19; no reliable D call. CDR1 is LNHDA, CDR2 SQIVND, per germline (reference sequence). The V and J ends lost 7 bases and 2 bases respectively, with 11 bases between them. The CDR3 runs 13 residues. As DNA, the CDR3 is TGTGCCAGTACCCAGACGGAAAACTATGGCTACACCTTC. This encodes CASTQTENYGYTF.

This clonotype was counted many times. The V and J genes are TRBV6-5 and TRBJ1-2, with a tentative D call TRBD1 (5 bases). There are 17 residues in the CDR3. From germline, CDR1 is MNHEY and CDR2 SVGAGI. V lost 4 bases, J lost 1 base, and 19 bases lay in between. Here the CDR3 DNA reads TGTGCCAGCAGTTCCGCGTGGGGCGGCAGCAGTAACTATGGCTACACCTTC. Translating gives CASSSAWGGSSNYGYTF.

This clonotype was recorded at least ten times. This rearrangement joins TRBV3-1 to TRBJ1-1; D is undetermined. CDR1 LGHDT and CDR2 YNNKEL come from the germline V gene (reference sequence). V shed 2 bases and J shed 2 bases, with 9 bases lying between them. The CDR3 is 14 amino acids. CDR3 amino acids: CASSQMPENTEAFF. The CDR3 nucleotides are TGTGCCAGCAGCCAAATGCCTGAAAACACTGAAGCTTTCTTT.

In this sample, this clonotype turned up many times. This chain uses TRBV11-2 with TRBJ1-5, with D unclear. CDR3 length equals 14 residues. Germline V gene lookup returns CDR1 SGHAT and CDR2 FQNNGV. V lost 0 bases and J 0 bases, leaving 3 bases between the germline ends. The DNA of the CDR3 is TGTGCCAGCAGCTTAGATTATAGCAATCAGCCCCAGCATTTT. This gives the protein CASSLDYSNQPQHF.

This clonotype was detected only a few times. The chain has TRBV5-1 and TRBJ2-5; 7 nucleotides align to TRBD2. CDR3 length: 13 amino acids. Trimming removed 4 bases from V and 2 bases from J; junction bases left unmatched: 2. Germline V gene sequence: CDR1 SGHRS, CDR2 YFSETQ. CDR3 sequence reads: CASSPGLQETQYF. The DNA for the CDR3 is TGCGCCAGCAGCCCGGGACTACAAGAGACCCAGTACTTC.

Only a few counts were recorded for this clonotype. The chain recombines TRBV18 with TRBJ1-2; 10 nucleotides line up with TRBD1. Looked up from germline, CDR1 is KGHSH and CDR2 is LQKENI. The CDR3 length is 13 residues. Trimming removed 4 bases from V and 8 bases from J; junction bases left unmatched: 4. The CDR3 DNA reads as TGTGCCAGCTCACTCGGGACAGGGGAAGGCTACACCTTC. This translates into CASSLGTGEGYTF. Full variable domain (outside the CDR3, taken from reference TRBV18 and TRBJ1-2): NAGVMQNPRHLVRRRGQEARLRCSPMKGHSHVYWYRQLPEEGLKFMVYLQKENIIDESGMPKERFSAEFPKEGPSILRIQQVVRGDSAAYFCASSLGTGEGYTFGSGTRLTVV.

This clonotype appeared many times. The V call is TRBV11-2, the J call TRBJ2-7; 8 nucleotides agree with TRBD1. CDR1 and CDR2 from the germline V gene are SGHAT and FQNNGV. CDR3 length equals 16 residues. The V gene end was trimmed by 5 bases and the J gene end by 6 bases; junction bases not matched to a gene: 15. This CDR3 is CASSPIQGAIPLEQYF. DNA of the CDR3: TGTGCCAGCAGCCCCATTCAGGGGGCTATCCCCCTCGAGCAGTACTTC.

For this clonotype: The junction and the germline gene differ at one end; a read error may be behind it. The chain uses TRBV18 and TRBJ2-2; weak D call: TRBD2 (5 bases). Germline V lookup: CDR1 KGHSH, CDR2 LQKENI. This CDR3 contains 15 residues. The chain's CDR3 is CASSPRDGNSGELFF. The CDR3 DNA is TGTGCCAGCTCACCAAGAGACGGGAACAGCGGGGAGCTGTTTTTT.

This clonotype came up many times. This chain uses TRBV28 with TRBJ2-4; D is tentatively TRBD1 or TRBD2 (5 bases each). Germline-derived CDR1 and CDR2 are MDHEN and SYDVKM. The germline V and J ends were trimmed by 6 bases and 14 bases, with 14 bases remaining between them. CDR3 length equals 11 residues. CDR3 loop: CASSLGTVKYF. CDR3 sequence (DNA): TGTGCCAGCAGCCTCGGGACGGTGAAGTACTTC.

This clonotype came up many times. V usage is TRBV12-3 or TRBV12-4 and J usage is TRBJ2-3; D gene ambiguous. V was cut by 7 bases and J by 6 bases, with 11 bases left in between. The CDR3 totals 12 residues. CDR3 region: CASTLIGDTQYF. As DNA, the CDR3 is TGTGCCAGCACCCTCATAGGCGATACGCAGTATTTT.

This clonotype was seen ten or more times. The chain recombines TRBV2 with TRBJ2-1, with D maybe TRBD1 (6 bases). Germline CDR1 SNHLY, CDR2 FYNNEI. Trimming took 6 bases from V and 7 from J, leaving 10 bases between them. This CDR3 spans 12 amino acids. The CDR3 DNA follows: TGTGCCAGCAGGGACAGAGGGAATGAGCAGTTCTTC. Protein: CASRDRGNEQFF.

With respect to this clonotype: A much more abundant neighbour one base away suggests this may be a read error. The chain uses TRBV6-5 and TRBJ2-3; tentatively, D is TRBD2 (6 bases). The CDR3 spans 15 residues. V was cut by 0 bases and J by 3 bases, with 10 bases left in between. Per germline, CDR1 MNHEY and CDR2 SVGAGI. CDR3 protein: CASSYSAGRTDTQYF. The CDR3, as DNA: TGTGCCAGCAGTTACTCGGCAGGGAGGACAGATACGCAGTATTTT.

This clonotype has a count of ten or more. The rearrangement uses TRBV5-1 and TRBJ2-3; 9 bases align to TRBD2. The trim removed 5 bases at V and 2 bases at J, leaving 3 bases unmatched. CDR1 SGHRS and CDR2 YFSETQ come from the germline V gene. The CDR3 loop spans 14 amino acids. The CDR3 loop is CASRGGGATDTQYF. In nucleotides, the CDR3 is TGCGCCAGCAGAGGCGGGGGGGCCACAGATACGCAGTATTTT.

This clonotype was seen many times. The V gene is TRBV20-1, the J gene TRBJ2-7; tentative D call: TRBD2 (5 bases). V was pared by 6 bases and J by 3 bases, with 12 bases between. The CDR3 is 12 residues long. Germline CDR1 DFQATT, CDR2 SNEGSKA (reference sequence). This chain's CDR3 is CSAREKLYEQYF. The CDR3 DNA sequence: TGCAGTGCCCGGGAAAAACTCTACGAGCAGTACTTC.

The chain couples TRBV7-3 to TRBJ2-2; TRBD2 matches at 12 bases. Germline lookup yields CDR1 SGHTA and CDR2 FQGTGA. The CDR3 runs to 17 residues. The junction had 11 bases not matched to a gene; V was cut back by 5 bases and J by 7 bases. CDR3 in amino acids: CASSPRSRTSGVGELFF. Here the CDR3 DNA reads TGTGCCAGCAGCCCCCGGTCGAGGACTAGCGGGGTCGGGGAGCTGTTTTTT.

This clonotype was observed many times. The chain uses TRBV27 and TRBJ1-3, with D perhaps matching TRBD1 (5 bases). This CDR3 is built from 13 residues. Germline V gene sequence: CDR1 MNHEY, CDR2 SMNVEV (reference sequence). Trimming left V 10 bases short and J 3 bases short, with 13 bases between. The CDR3 nucleotides are TGTGCCACTTCGAGGCAGGGTGGAAACACCATATATTTT. This encodes CATSRQGGNTIYF.

Notes on this clonotype: A much bigger clone sits one base away, suggesting this may be a read error. The chain joins TRBV6-1 to TRBJ1-2, with D maybe TRBD1 (5 bases). CDR3 size: 16 residues. V gave up 5 bases and J gave up 1 base, with 17 bases separating them. CDR1 is MNHNS and CDR2 is SASEGT in the germline V gene. In DNA form, the CDR3 reads TGTGCCAGCAGTCTTGTGCTGGGACCGAGTAACTATGGCTACACCTTC. It encodes CASSLVLGPSNYGYTF.

This clonotype was seen many times. J is TRBJ1-1 and V is TRBV25-1; D remains ambiguous. CDR3 length: 13 amino acids. V was shortened by 1 base and J by 3 bases, with 6 bases between the two germline ends. Germline loops: CDR1 MGHDK, CDR2 SYGVNS. CDR3 nucleotides: TGTGCCAGCAGTGAATTAAGTTACACTGAAGCTTTCTTT. Amino acid sequence: CASSELSYTEAFF. Combining the CDR3 with reference TRBV25-1 and TRBJ1-1 gives the whole variable domain EADIYQTPRYLVIGTGKKITLECSQTMGHDKMYWYQQDPGMELHLIHYSYGVNSTEKGDLSSESTVSRIRTEHFPLTLESARPSHTSQYLCASSELSYTEAFFGQGTRLTVV.

This clonotype was found a few times. The chain links TRBV6-6 to TRBJ2-2; no firm D call. Per germline, CDR1 MNHNY and CDR2 SVGAGI (reference sequence). With 2 bases removed from V and 6 bases from J, the gap between germline ends came to 7 bases. The CDR3 length is 13 residues. CDR3 nucleotide sequence: TGTGCCAGCAGTTACGAAAACTCCGGGGAGCTGTTTTTT. Amino acids: CASSYENSGELFF.